Reported below is one T cell receptor beta chain. No antigen is known for it. PCR used 60 Vbeta primers and 13 Jbeta primers. The table came from immunoSEQ multiplex PCR; TCRdb's copy has only in-frame clones and leaves some out. The repertoire consists of about 230,000 clones, with approximately 84% occurring once and the leading ten covering 0.58%. These data originate in a study of cytomegalovirus exposure and HLA in healthy donors. Study results and caveats: It was reported that the classifier diagnosed cytomegalovirus status with high specificity and sensitivity in both the original and validation cohorts. In a later analysis, HLA-C alleles had the fewest associated TCRs, DRB1 alleles the most.

This receptor was identified in a woman aged 40-49 years in good health and CMV-seronegative. What was sequenced was PBMCs.

CDR3 amino acids: CASSLSAGSGNTIYF. The CDR3 DNA is TGTGCCAGCAGCTTATCGGCGGGCTCTGGAAACACCATATATTTT. The V call is TRBV7-8, the J call TRBJ1-3; D unresolved. V gave up 2 bases and J gave up 0 bases, with 8 bases separating them. The CDR3 runs 15 residues. Per germline, CDR1 SGHVS and CDR2 FQNEAQ.